This T cell receptor (beta chain) came from a study of blood T cell repertoires in COVID-19. CDR3 length: 14 amino acids. CDR1 is LGHDT and CDR2 is YNNKEL in the germline V gene (reference sequence). Trimming pared 3 bases from V and 7 bases from J, leaving 13 bases between. Assay used: immunoSEQ multiplex PCR; TCRdb lists only in-frame clones, some missing. In the table there are approximately 250,000 clones, around 82% of which are singletons. The clonotype was recovered from a human donor in a cohort sampled during active COVID-19. The sample comprised peripheral blood. V and J are TRBV3-1 (or the pseudogene TRBV3-2) and TRBJ1-3, with D hard to call. The CDR3, as DNA: TGTGCCAGCAGCCAGGTCGAGACTTCCAACACCATATATTTT. Its protein product is CASSQVETSNTIYF.